The clone carrying this T cell receptor beta chain has a count of ten or more. Its matching antigen is unknown. The sample originates from a study of early T cells in non-severe SARS-CoV-2 infection. For the study at large: Chains were unpaired, as sequencing was done on bulk RNA from unsorted whole blood. Study-wide results and limits: Comparison of clonotypes with VDJdb favored anti-spike CD8 responses while missing private and CD4 specificities.

The CDR3 length is 13 residues. Germline V gives CDR1 SGHVS, CDR2 FQNEAQ. The V end was cut by 6 bases, the J end by 8 bases, with 14 bases between. Individual cDNA molecules received unique molecular identifiers during library preparation. TCRdb re-analysed the 5' RACE reads in MiXCR, keeping a single row per CDR3 protein. This repertoire shows more than 35,000 distinct CDR3 sequences, 5.3% found once; its top ten account for roughly 27%. The clonotype originates from an adult who was a healthcare worker with PCR-confirmed SARS-CoV-2 infection or an uninfected control (not recorded which). The chain employs TRBV7-8 and TRBJ2-1; tentative D call: TRBD1 (6 bases). The sequenced material came from whole blood. CDR3 residues: CASRIQDSHEQFF. As DNA, the CDR3 is TGTGCCAGCAGGATACAGGACAGTCATGAGCAGTTCTTC.